This T cell receptor (beta chain) was obtained from a study of blood T cell repertoires in COVID-19. Sequencing used immunoSEQ multiplex PCR; TCRdb keeps in-frame clones, though not all of them. The table records 15,000 to 17,000 clones, about 86% of them present only once. V lost 2 bases and J lost 0; bases outside the gene matches: 6. CDR3 length: 16 amino acids. Germline CDR1 reads KGHSH; CDR2 reads LQKENI. The receptor comes from a man between 60 and 75 years old with acute or convalescent COVID-19. The sample comprised peripheral blood. The rearrangement links TRBV18 to TRBJ1-2, with 7 bases aligning to TRBD1. This CDR3 reads CASSPILQGANYGYTF. Here the CDR3 DNA reads TGTGCCAGCTCACCAATCTTGCAGGGGGCTAACTATGGCTACACCTTC.